This T cell receptor (beta chain) was observed in a study of blood T cell repertoires in COVID-19 (dated by TCRdb to about 2020). A note on the overall study: Collaborator samples came from the United States, Italy and Spain and covered acute and convalescent phases of COVID-19. The prospective study material was composed of cDNA or gDNA derived from T cells, B-cell-depleted T cells, or PBMCs. The dataset comprised deeply sampled blood TCRbeta repertoires from subjects exposed to, actively infected with, or recovered from COVID-19. The repertoires were made available in a free public database intended to serve as a resource for research on the immune response to SARS-CoV-2. Samples came from the ongoing ImmuneRACE study (first 160 participants) plus 1,254 subjects from 6 global collaborators. A de-identified subject ID, COVID-19 status, age in years and sex were almost always included in the sample metadata. HLA class I and class II types, where available, came from metadata supplied by the sample provider rather than from assay-based typing. General study outcomes and caveats: The amount of clinical and demographic metadata varied by source and participant and was provided uncurated.

The CDR3 measures 12 amino acids from cysteine to phenylalanine. CDR3 DNA is the only sequence kept; it has 36 bases, read in frame from the first base. Cut back by 2 bases and 3 bases, the V and J ends lie 5 bases apart. The CDR1 and CDR2 encoded by the germline V gene are MDHEN and SYDVKM. TCRbeta CDR3 regions were amplified from genomic DNA by means of the immunoSEQ Assay, a bias-controlled multiplex PCR. The original pipeline was this. Within the assay, amplification of reference gene primers was used to estimate how many nucleated cells each sample contained. To quantify the absolute abundance of each unique TCRbeta CDR3 rearrangement, sequence reads were collapsed and filtered. For each sample, productive Simpson clonality was calculated as the square root of Simpson's diversity index across productive rearrangements. Sourced from immuneACCESS, this table was stored by TCRdb with only in-frame sequences that have V and J called. A share of the clones is absent; for the studies checked, an unresolved V gene accounts for under half, and the remainder has no known explanation. The DNA was the basis for D and trimming; V, J and clone size are from that table. In this sample the table shows about 190,000 clones, roughly 90% of which occur a single time. The ten largest account for 5% to 7.5% of the sample.

Samples from volunteer blood donors who had recovered from COVID-19 were contributed by a second Seattle source. Whole blood was collected in K2EDTA tubes by collaborating institutions according to the institutions' own protocols. For TCRbeta analysis, collaborators shipped samples as frozen whole blood, isolated PBMCs, or DNA extracted from either of those sample types. A remark on this clone: Its antigen specificity is not known. Qualities for individual bases were not recorded, and no much larger clone is one base off.

Recombination joined TRBV28 with TRBJ2-7; a confident D gene designation cannot be given. The receptor was isolated from a woman aged 40 to 50 who had recovered from COVID-19. Sequenced material: peripheral blood. The CDR3 region reads CASSLISYEQYF. The DNA sequence reads TGTGCCAGCAGTTTAATCAGCTACGAGCAGTACTTC.